The 12 T cell receptor beta chains below were found in one sample sequenced in a study of T cell repertoires in cytomegalovirus infection. For these TCRs, the target antigens are not known. TCRdb recomputed calls from the reads with MiXCR, one row per CDR3 protein. Here the sample spans hundreds of thousands of distinct CDR3 sequences, roughly a third being singletons. Sequencing used cultured PBMCs, obtained from culture after CMV antigen stimulation. All receptors come from a human donor in good health (CMV status not recorded). Some clones in this sample may be carry-over from other donors' samples.

This clonotype was detected a few times. This rearrangement joins TRBV7-2 to TRBJ1-5; TRBD1 matches at 9 bases. V dropped 4 bases and J dropped 1; count of bases not matched to a gene: 5. The CDR3 contains 16 residues. Germline loops: CDR1 SGHTA, CDR2 FQGNSA. This CDR3 reads CASSSGGTGSNQPQHF. In nucleotides, the CDR3 is TGTGCCAGCAGCTCGGGCGGGACAGGGAGCAATCAGCCCCAGCATTTT.

This clonotype was counted a few times. The rearrangement joins TRBV7-8 to TRBJ1-6; 9 bases map to TRBD1. This CDR3 has 16 amino acids. Trimming cost V 1 base and J 10 bases; bases outside gene matches: 8. Germline V lookup: CDR1 SGHVS, CDR2 FQNEAQ. The CDR3 loop is CASSLGRTGVLSPLHF. The DNA for the CDR3 is TGTGCCAGCAGCTTAGGAAGGACAGGGGTACTGTCACCCCTCCACTTT.

The V gene is TRBV19, the J gene TRBJ1-4; TRBD1 agrees at 9 bases. The CDR3 covers 17 residues. J was trimmed by 0 bases and V by 10 bases; bases with no gene match: 12. Germline CDR1 and CDR2: LNHDA and SQIVND (reference sequence). The CDR3 DNA reads as TGTGCCATTTCACCGGGACAGGGACTTGCAACTAATGAAAAACTGTTTTTT. Its translation: CAISPGQGLATNEKLFF.

The CDR3 DNA reads as TGTGCCAGCAGCCAACGGCGAGCGAACACCGGGGAGCTGTTTTTT. The encoded protein is CASSQRRANTGELFF. The rearrangement uses TRBV4-2 and TRBJ2-2; D is ambiguous. This CDR3 is 15 amino acids long. Germline V gene lookup returns CDR1 LGHNA and CDR2 YNFKEQ. V lost 2 bases to trimming and J lost 0 bases, with 7 bases between them.

Only a few counts were recorded for this clonotype. This rearrangement joins TRBV29-1 to TRBJ2-1, with 14 positions matching TRBD2. The germline V gene encodes CDR1 SQVTM and CDR2 ANQGSEA. Trimming at V came to 6 bases and at J to 7 bases, leaving 5 bases not matched to a gene. The length of the CDR3 is 14 residues. CDR3 DNA sequence: TGCAGCGTGGGGGGACTAGCGGGAGTGAATGAGCAGTTCTTC. Protein sequence: CSVGGLAGVNEQFF.

This clonotype was recorded a few times. The chain employs TRBV10-3 and TRBJ1-5; TRBD1 is a possible D gene (5 bases). The CDR3 contains 15 residues. CDR1 ENHRY and CDR2 SYGVKD come from the germline V gene. Trimming pared 0 bases from V and 7 bases from J, leaving 13 bases between. The CDR3 sequence is CAISESMTAQQPQHF. CDR3 bases: TGTGCCATCAGTGAGTCAATGACAGCACAGCAGCCCCAGCATTTT.

This sequence joins TRBV7-2 and TRBJ2-5; tentative D call: TRBD2 (6 bases). The CDR3 is 16 amino acids. Germline V CDR1 and CDR2: SGHTA, FQGNSA. With 1 base removed from V and 5 bases from J, the gap between germline ends came to 17 bases. CDR3 sequence: CASSLVNSGTGETQYF. The CDR3, as DNA: TGTGCCAGCAGCTTAGTTAATAGCGGTACGGGCGAGACCCAGTACTTC.

The rearrangement joins TRBV19 to TRBJ1-5; D not resolved. CDR3 size: 14 residues. The V end was cut by 4 bases, the J end by 7 bases, with 14 bases between. Germline values: CDR1 LNHDA, CDR2 SQIVND (reference sequence). DNA for the CDR3: TGTGCCAGTAGTACCCCAACGGCATACCAGCCCCAGCATTTT. It codes for CASSTPTAYQPQHF.

This clonotype was counted a few times. The gene calls are TRBV11-2 and TRBJ2-1; D ambiguous. In germline, CDR1 is SGHAT, CDR2 FQNNGV. Trimming took off 5 bases at V and 0 bases at J, with 17 bases between the two ends. The CDR3 spans 17 residues. CDR3 protein: CASSPRRSLSSYNEQFF. CDR3 nucleotides: TGTGCCAGCAGCCCAAGGCGCAGCCTGAGCTCCTACAATGAGCAGTTCTTC.

This clonotype was seen just once. The DNA for the CDR3 is TGTGCCAGCAGTGATCCCCCCCTCACAAACAGCCGGAATGAGCAGTTCTTC. Its translation is CASSDPPLTNSRNEQFF. This chain links TRBV2 with TRBJ2-1; no clear D. This CDR3 has 17 amino acids. The V gene lost 3 bases and the J gene lost 7 bases, with 22 bases spanning the gap. Germline assignment: CDR1 SNHLY and CDR2 FYNNEI.

This clonotype turned up a few times. The chain links TRBV28 to TRBJ1-1; D gene ambiguous. V was trimmed by 6 bases and J by 1 base, leaving 9 bases between them. The germline gives CDR1 MDHEN, CDR2 SYDVKM. The CDR3 is made up of 13 amino acids. The CDR3 nucleotides are TGTGCCAGCAGGTACACCCCGAACACTGAAGCTTTCTTT. As protein: CASRYTPNTEAFF.

The sample holds a few counts of this clonotype. The V and J genes are TRBV27 and TRBJ1-2; no firm D call. CDR3 size: 13 residues. CDR1 is MNHEY and CDR2 is SMNVEV in the germline V gene (reference sequence). With 5 bases removed from V and 4 bases from J, the gap between germline ends came to 11 bases. CDR3 region: CASSPRRGYGYTF. The CDR3 DNA reads TGTGCCAGCAGTCCCCGGCGAGGCTATGGCTACACCTTC.